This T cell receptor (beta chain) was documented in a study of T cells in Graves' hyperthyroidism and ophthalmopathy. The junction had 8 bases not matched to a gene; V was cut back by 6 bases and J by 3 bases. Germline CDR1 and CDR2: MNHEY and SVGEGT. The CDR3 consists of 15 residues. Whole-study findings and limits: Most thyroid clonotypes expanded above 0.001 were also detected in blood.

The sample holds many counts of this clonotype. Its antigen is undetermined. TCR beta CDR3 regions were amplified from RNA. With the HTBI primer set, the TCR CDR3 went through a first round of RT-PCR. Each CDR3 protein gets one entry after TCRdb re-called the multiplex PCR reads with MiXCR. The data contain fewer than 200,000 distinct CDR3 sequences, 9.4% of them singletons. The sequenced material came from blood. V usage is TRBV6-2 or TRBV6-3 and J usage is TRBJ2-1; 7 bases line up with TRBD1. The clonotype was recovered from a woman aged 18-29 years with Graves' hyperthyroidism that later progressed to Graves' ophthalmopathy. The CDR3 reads CASRHGWTGYNEQFF. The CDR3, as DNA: TGTGCCAGCAGGCATGGCTGGACAGGCTACAATGAGCAGTTCTTC.